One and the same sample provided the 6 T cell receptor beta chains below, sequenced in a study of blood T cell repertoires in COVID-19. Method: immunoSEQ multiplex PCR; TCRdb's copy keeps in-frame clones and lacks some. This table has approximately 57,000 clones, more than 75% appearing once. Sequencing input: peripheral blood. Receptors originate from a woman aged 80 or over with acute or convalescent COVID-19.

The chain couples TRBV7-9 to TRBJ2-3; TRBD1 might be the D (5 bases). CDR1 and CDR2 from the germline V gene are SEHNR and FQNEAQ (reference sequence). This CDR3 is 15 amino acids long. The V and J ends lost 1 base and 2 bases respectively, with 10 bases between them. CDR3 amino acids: CASSLEGSPTDTQYF. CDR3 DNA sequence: TGTGCCAGCAGCTTAGAGGGGTCCCCCACAGATACGCAGTATTTT.

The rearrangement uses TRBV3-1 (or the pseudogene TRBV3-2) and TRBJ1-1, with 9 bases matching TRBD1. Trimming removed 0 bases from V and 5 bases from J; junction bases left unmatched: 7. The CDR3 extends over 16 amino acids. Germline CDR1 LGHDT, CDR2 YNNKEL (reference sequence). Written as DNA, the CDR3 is TGTGCCAGCAGCCAAGAGGGACAGGGTAAACGAACTGAAGCTTTCTTT. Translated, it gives CASSQEGQGKRTEAFF.

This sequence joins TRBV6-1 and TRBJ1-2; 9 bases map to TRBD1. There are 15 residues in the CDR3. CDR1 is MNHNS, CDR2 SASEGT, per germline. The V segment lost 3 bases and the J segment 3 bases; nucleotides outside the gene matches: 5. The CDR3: CASSDPTGGHYGYTF. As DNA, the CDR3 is TGTGCCAGCAGTGACCCAACAGGGGGCCACTATGGCTACACCTTC.

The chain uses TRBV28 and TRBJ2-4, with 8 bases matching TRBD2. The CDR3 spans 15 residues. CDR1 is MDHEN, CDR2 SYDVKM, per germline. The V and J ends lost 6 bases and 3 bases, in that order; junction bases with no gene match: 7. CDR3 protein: CASSPGGSIKNIQYF. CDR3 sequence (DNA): TGTGCCAGCAGCCCGGGGGGGAGTATCAAAAACATTCAGTACTTC. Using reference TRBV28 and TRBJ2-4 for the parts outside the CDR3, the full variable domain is DVKVTQSSRYLVKRTGEKVFLECVQDMDHENMFWYRQDPGLGLRLIYFSYDVKMKEKGDIPEGYSVSREKKERFSLILESASTNQTSMYLCASSPGGSIKNIQYFGAGTRLSVL.

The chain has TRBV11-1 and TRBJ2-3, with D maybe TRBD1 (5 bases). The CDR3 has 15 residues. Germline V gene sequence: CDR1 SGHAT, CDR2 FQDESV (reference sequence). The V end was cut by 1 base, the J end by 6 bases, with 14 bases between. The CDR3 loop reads CASSLGQGSGDTQYF. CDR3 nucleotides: TGTGCCAGCAGCTTAGGGCAGGGTTCAGGGGATACGCAGTATTTT. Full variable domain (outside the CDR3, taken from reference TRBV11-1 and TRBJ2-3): EAEVAQSPRYKITEKSQAVAFWCDPISGHATLYWYRQILGQGPELLVQFQDESVVDDSQLPKDRFSAERLKGVDSTLKIQPAELGDSAMYLCASSLGQGSGDTQYFGPGTRLTVL.

For the CDR3, the DNA is TGTGCCAGCAGCCTACGACAGGGGTCCTACGAGCAGTACTTC. This gives the protein CASSLRQGSYEQYF. The chain uses TRBV11-2 and TRBJ2-7; the match to TRBD1 covers 8 bases. Germline V gene data show CDR1 as SGHAT and CDR2 as FQNNGV. The CDR3 is made up of 14 amino acids. V trimming: 5 bases; J trimming: 1 base; junction bases outside the gene matches: 4. Together with reference TRBV11-2 and TRBJ2-7, the CDR3 gives the full variable domain: EAGVAQSPRYKIIEKRQSVAFWCNPISGHATLYWYQQILGQGPKLLIQFQNNGVVDDSQLPKDRFSAERLKGVDSTLKIQPAKLEDSAVYLCASSLRQGSYEQYFGPGTRLTVT.